The 27 T cell receptor beta chains presented below share a single source sample, sequenced in a study of T-cell memory formation after mild COVID-19. Via MiXCR, TCRdb re-called the 5' RACE reads, giving one row per CDR3 protein. The data hold approximately 340,000 distinct CDR3 sequences, with approximately 15% observed a single time. The specimen was PBMCs or a T cell subset sorted from them (not recorded which). Receptors originate from a young man who had mild COVID-19 (a few samples of this study predate the infection). Cell type and time point are not known.

This clonotype has a count of ten or more. The genes are TRBV6-5 and TRBJ2-1; D is ambiguous. The CDR3 is 14 residues long. V was pared by 5 bases and J by 6 bases, with 14 bases between. Germline CDR1 MNHEY, CDR2 SVGAGI. The CDR3 coding sequence is TGTGCCAGCAGTAGATACGAGGCCCTCAATGAGCAGTTCTTC. Translation: CASSRYEALNEQFF.

The genes are TRBV7-2 and TRBJ2-5; D gene uncertain. Trimming left V 3 bases short and J 4 bases short, with 15 bases between. CDR1 SGHTA and CDR2 FQGNSA come from the germline V gene. This CDR3 has 15 amino acids. This chain's CDR3 is CASSFGPTPGETQYF. The CDR3 DNA reads TGTGCCAGCAGCTTCGGACCTACGCCAGGAGAGACCCAGTACTTC.

This sequence joins TRBV18 and TRBJ1-2; D is unresolved. The CDR3 extends over 12 amino acids. V was trimmed by 5 bases and J by 4 bases, leaving 8 bases between them. Germline V gene data show CDR1 as KGHSH and CDR2 as LQKENI. The CDR3 region is CASSADFYGYTF. The CDR3 DNA reads TGTGCCAGCTCAGCCGACTTCTATGGCTACACCTTC.

This clonotype appeared a few times. The CDR3 region is CASSLGVGPSYEQYV. CDR3 DNA sequence: TGTGCCAGCAGCTTAGGGGTAGGGCCCTCCTACGAGCAGTACGTC. The chain couples TRBV7-8 to TRBJ2-7, with no clear D. Trimming cost V 1 base and J 0 bases, with 10 bases left between them. Per germline, CDR1 SGHVS and CDR2 FQNEAQ. The CDR3 is 15 amino acids.

V usage is TRBV10-3 and J usage is TRBJ1-5; maybe TRBD1 (6 bases). The ends were cut back, 6 bases at V and 5 bases at J, with 11 bases in the middle. Per germline, CDR1 ENHRY and CDR2 SYGVKD. The CDR3 has 13 residues. CDR3 DNA: TGTGCCATCAGCCGACAGGAGGATCAGCCCCAGCATTTT. Translated: CAISRQEDQPQHF.

V gene TRBV2 combines with J gene TRBJ2-7, with a tentative D call TRBD2 (5 bases). Trimming cost V 6 bases and J 3 bases, with 12 bases left between them. Germline V CDR1 and CDR2: SNHLY, FYNNEI. The CDR3 contains 13 residues. CDR3 residues: CASRKGDFYEQYF. In nucleotides, the CDR3 is TGTGCCAGCAGGAAGGGAGACTTCTACGAGCAGTACTTC.

V and J are TRBV6-1 and TRBJ2-1; TRBD1 agrees at 9 bases. The CDR3 is made up of 15 amino acids. Trimming removed 2 bases from V and 7 bases from J; junction bases left unmatched: 6. Germline lookup yields CDR1 MNHNS and CDR2 SASEGT. The CDR3 DNA follows: TGTGCCAGCAGTGAACTACCGGGACAGGGAAATGAGCAGTTCTTC. The encoded protein is CASSELPGQGNEQFF.

In this sample, this clonotype turned up once. The chain links TRBV19 to TRBJ2-6; no definite D call. Trimming cost V 5 bases and J 1 base, with 6 bases left between them. Looked up from germline, CDR1 is LNHDA and CDR2 is SQIVND (reference sequence). The CDR3 has 14 amino acids. CDR3 protein: CASSSVSGANVLTF. The CDR3 DNA reads as TGTGCCAGTAGTTCCGTTTCTGGGGCCAACGTCCTGACTTTC.

This clonotype turned up a few times. The chain couples TRBV6-5 to TRBJ1-1; no clear D. Trimming removed 2 bases at V and 3 bases at J, with 10 bases between. The length of the CDR3 is 14 residues. Germline V lookup: CDR1 MNHEY, CDR2 SVGAGI. The CDR3 coding sequence is TGTGCCAGCAGTTACGACCGTCCGGACACTGAAGCTTTCTTT. Its translation is CASSYDRPDTEAFF.

The V call is TRBV30, the J call TRBJ2-7; TRBD2 is a possible D gene (6 bases). The CDR3 is 13 residues long. With 2 bases removed from V and 7 bases from J, the gap between germline ends came to 15 bases. CDR1 is GTSNPN, CDR2 SVGIG, per germline (reference sequence). The CDR3 sequence: CAWSIGGAGEQYF. The CDR3 DNA reads as TGTGCCTGGAGTATCGGAGGGGCGGGGGAGCAGTACTTC.

The chain employs TRBV15 and TRBJ1-2; D might be TRBD1 (5 bases). Looked up from germline, CDR1 is LNHNV and CDR2 is YYDKDF (reference sequence). The CDR3 length is 11 residues. Trimming pared 8 bases from V and 8 bases from J, leaving 12 bases between. For the CDR3, the DNA is TGTGCCACCTACGGGGCAAGCGGCTACACCTTC. It codes for CATYGASGYTF.

The DNA of the CDR3 is TGCGCCAGCAGCTCCTCCCTAGCCCAGGGACCCGCGAACACTGAAGCTTTCTTT. This codes for CASSSSLAQGPANTEAFF. The V gene is TRBV5-1, the J gene TRBJ1-1, with D possibly TRBD1 on 5 matching bases. CDR3 length: 18 amino acids. V lost 3 bases and J lost 1, with 22 bases in between. The germline V gene has CDR1 SGHRS and CDR2 YFSETQ.

This clonotype was counted only a few times. This chain connects TRBV12-3 or TRBV12-4 to TRBJ2-2, with a tentative D call TRBD1 (5 bases). Trimming cost V 2 bases and J 4 bases, with 14 bases left between them. The CDR3 loop spans 16 amino acids. In DNA form, the CDR3 reads TGTGCCAGCAGTTTACATCCAGGGAAGGGCACCGGGGAGCTGTTTTTT. Translation gives CASSLHPGKGTGELFF.

The rearrangement links TRBV5-1 to TRBJ2-3; possibly TRBD1 or TRBD2 for D (5 bases each). In germline, CDR1 is SGHRS, CDR2 YFSETQ. The ends were cut back, 4 bases at V and 3 bases at J, with 15 bases in the middle. The CDR3 loop spans 15 amino acids. CDR3 nucleotide sequence: TGCGCCAGCAGCATCGGGGATTGGGGGACAGATACGCAGTATTTT. Its protein is CASSIGDWGTDTQYF.

The rearrangement joins TRBV28 to TRBJ2-7; 7 bases are a match to TRBD1. CDR1 is MDHEN, CDR2 SYDVKM, per germline. Germline trimming cut 1 base from V and 7 bases from J; bases unmatched to any gene: 1. CDR3 size: 12 residues. CDR3 nucleotide sequence: TGTGCCAGCAGTTTATACAGGGGTGAGCAGTACGTC. It specifies CASSLYRGEQYV.

The J gene is TRBJ1-1, the V gene TRBV29-1, with D unclear. CDR1 and CDR2 from the germline V gene are SQVTM and ANQGSEA. The CDR3 totals 12 residues. The ends were cut back, 1 base at V and 8 bases at J, with 11 bases in the middle. CDR3 amino acids: CSVEGTTPEAFF. The CDR3 DNA reads TGCAGCGTTGAAGGCACGACTCCCGAAGCTTTCTTT.

This clonotype was seen repeatedly, ten times or more. The chain has TRBV4-1 and TRBJ2-3; 7 positions match TRBD2. Per germline, CDR1 MGHRA and CDR2 YSYEKL. J gave up 3 bases and V 5 bases, and 11 bases lay outside the gene matches. The CDR3 totals 16 residues. CDR3 nucleotides: TGCGCCAGCAGCTCCCCAGAGCGGGGAGTTACAGATACGCAGTATTTT. Translating gives CASSSPERGVTDTQYF.

This clonotype was picked up a small number of times. The chain employs TRBV6-5 and TRBJ1-4, with D possibly matching TRBD1 (5 bases). The CDR3 totals 14 residues. Germline assignment: CDR1 MNHEY and CDR2 SVGAGI. V dropped 6 bases and J dropped 4 bases, with 12 bases sitting between them. The CDR3 bases are TGTGCCAGCAGCCCCGGGACCTATAATGAAAAACTGTTTTTT. As protein: CASSPGTYNEKLFF.

This clonotype was seen only a few times. The chain links TRBV7-3 to TRBJ2-1; weak D call: TRBD1 (6 bases). The CDR3 runs 14 residues. Germline loops: CDR1 SGHTA, CDR2 FQGTGA. Trimming took 3 bases from V and 4 from J, leaving 10 bases between them. The CDR3 DNA reads as TGTGCCAGCAGCTTCAACCAGGGGTACAATGAGCAGTTCTTC. Protein product: CASSFNQGYNEQFF.

The V call is TRBV5-1, the J call TRBJ2-7; tentatively, D is TRBD1 (6 bases). Germline assignment: CDR1 SGHRS and CDR2 YFSETQ. This CDR3 spans 15 amino acids. V was clipped by 4 bases and J by 7 bases, with 21 bases between them. The CDR3 spells CASSDGTPSPGEQYV. Written as DNA, the CDR3 is TGCGCCAGCAGCGACGGGACACCTTCCCCGGGGGAGCAGTACGTC.

The CDR3, as DNA: TGTGCCTGGAGTGTGAGTAACCATGAGCAGTTCTTC. It translates to CAWSVSNHEQFF. The chain uses TRBV30 and TRBJ2-1, with D uncertain. Germline CDR1 is GTSNPN and CDR2 is SVGIG (reference sequence). The V end lost 0 bases, the J end lost 8 bases, and 8 bases lay between the germline ends. The CDR3 is 12 residues long.

The rearrangement uses TRBV11-2 and TRBJ1-1; 7 bases match TRBD1. Trimming at V came to 3 bases and at J to 4 bases, leaving 5 bases not matched to a gene. Germline V gives CDR1 SGHAT, CDR2 FQNNGV. The CDR3 contains 14 residues. Here the CDR3 reads CASSFQGVGTEAFF. As DNA, the CDR3 is TGTGCCAGCAGCTTCCAGGGGGTGGGCACTGAAGCTTTCTTT.

This chain links TRBV10-3 with TRBJ1-2; no definite D call. Germline CDR1 is ENHRY and CDR2 is SYGVKD. CDR3 size: 11 residues. Deletions cut 6 bases from V and 11 bases from J, with 13 bases between. CDR3 region: CAIRPEGRYTF. DNA of the CDR3: TGTGCCATCAGGCCCGAGGGCCGGTACACCTTC.

This clonotype has a handful of counts. The V and J genes are TRBV20-1 and TRBJ2-7; perhaps TRBD1 as D (6 bases). Trimming left V 3 bases short and J 0 bases short, with 18 bases between. The CDR3 consists of 16 residues. Germline loops: CDR1 DFQATT, CDR2 SNEGSKA (reference sequence). Here the CDR3 DNA reads TGCAGTGCTAGCGCTACGACAGGAGCCAGCTCCTACGAGCAGTACTTC. It codes for CSASATTGASSYEQYF.

The genes are TRBV7-8 and TRBJ1-5, with D perhaps matching TRBD1 (6 bases). This CDR3 contains 16 residues. The V end lost 5 bases, the J end lost 5 bases, and 19 bases lay between the germline ends. Germline lookup yields CDR1 SGHVS and CDR2 FQNEAQ. The CDR3 DNA reads TGTGCCAGCAGCGCCATGACAGGCGGATCTTATCAGCCCCAGCATTTT. Translating gives CASSAMTGGSYQPQHF.

This clonotype was picked up a small number of times. The rearrangement uses TRBV19 and TRBJ2-1; D remains unclear. This CDR3 spans 14 amino acids. CDR1 is LNHDA and CDR2 is SQIVND in the germline V gene (reference sequence). The ends were cut back, 9 bases at V and 1 base at J, with 13 bases in the middle. This CDR3 is CASHPGVSYNEQFF. CDR3 bases: TGTGCCAGCCACCCGGGCGTATCCTACAATGAGCAGTTCTTC.

The sample holds a few counts of this clonotype. CDR3 loop: CAIDPGGYGYTF. The CDR3 coding sequence is TGTGCCATCGATCCGGGTGGATATGGCTACACCTTC. V and J are TRBV6-1 and TRBJ1-2, with D hard to call. The CDR3 spans 12 residues. Germline CDR1 is MNHNS and CDR2 is SASEGT. Trimming took 10 bases from V and 5 from J, leaving 14 bases between them.